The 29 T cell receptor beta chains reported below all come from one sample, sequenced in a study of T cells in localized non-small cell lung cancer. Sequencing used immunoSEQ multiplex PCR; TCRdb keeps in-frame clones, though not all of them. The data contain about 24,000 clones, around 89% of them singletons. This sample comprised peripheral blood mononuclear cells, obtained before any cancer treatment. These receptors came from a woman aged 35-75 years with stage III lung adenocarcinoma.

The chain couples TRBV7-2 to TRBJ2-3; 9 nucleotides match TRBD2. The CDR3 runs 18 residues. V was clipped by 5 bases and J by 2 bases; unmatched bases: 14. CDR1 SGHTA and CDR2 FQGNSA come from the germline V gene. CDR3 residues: CASSLQPPRLAATDTQYF. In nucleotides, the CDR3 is TGTGCCAGCAGCCTCCAACCTCCTCGACTAGCGGCCACAGATACGCAGTATTTT.

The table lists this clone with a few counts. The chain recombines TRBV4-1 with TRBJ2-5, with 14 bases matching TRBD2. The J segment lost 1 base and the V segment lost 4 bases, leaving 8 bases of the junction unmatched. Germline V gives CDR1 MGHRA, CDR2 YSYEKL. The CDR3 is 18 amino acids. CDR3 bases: TGCGCCAGCAGCCTTCGACTAGCGGGAGGGCCGGGCCAAGAGACCCAGTACTTC. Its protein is CASSLRLAGGPGQETQYF.

The CDR3 spells CASSLRGLPNNEQFF. The CDR3 DNA reads as TGTGCCAGCAGCCTCCGGGGGCTACCAAACAATGAGCAGTTCTTC. This chain connects TRBV14 to TRBJ2-1; D may be TRBD1 or TRBD2 (6 bases each). Trimming cost V 4 bases and J 5 bases, with 15 bases left between them. Germline V gene sequence: CDR1 SGHDN, CDR2 FVKESK. The CDR3 covers 15 residues.

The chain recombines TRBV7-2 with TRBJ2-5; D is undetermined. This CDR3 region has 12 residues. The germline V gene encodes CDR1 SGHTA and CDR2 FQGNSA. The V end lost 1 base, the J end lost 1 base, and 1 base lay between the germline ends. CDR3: CASSLVQETQYF. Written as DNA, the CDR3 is TGTGCCAGCAGCTTAGTCCAAGAGACCCAGTACTTC.

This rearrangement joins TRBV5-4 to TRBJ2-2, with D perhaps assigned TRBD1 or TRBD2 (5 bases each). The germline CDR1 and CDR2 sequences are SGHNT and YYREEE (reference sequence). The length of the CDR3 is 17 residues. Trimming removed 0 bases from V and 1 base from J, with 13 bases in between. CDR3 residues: CASSLASGPQNTGELFF. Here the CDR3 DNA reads TGTGCCAGCAGCTTGGCCTCGGGACCTCAGAACACCGGGGAGCTGTTTTTT.

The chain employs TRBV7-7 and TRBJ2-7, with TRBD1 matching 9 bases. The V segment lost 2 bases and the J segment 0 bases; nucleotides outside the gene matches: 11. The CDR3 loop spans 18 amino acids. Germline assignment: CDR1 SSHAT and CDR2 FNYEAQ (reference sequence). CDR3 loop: CASSLNPPMTGGSYEQYF. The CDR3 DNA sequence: TGTGCCAGCAGCTTAAACCCCCCTATGACAGGGGGCTCCTACGAGCAGTACTTC.

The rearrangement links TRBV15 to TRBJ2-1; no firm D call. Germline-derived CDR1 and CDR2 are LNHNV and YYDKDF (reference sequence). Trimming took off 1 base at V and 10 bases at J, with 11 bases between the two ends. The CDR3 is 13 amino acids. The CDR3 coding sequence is TGTGCCACCAGCAGAGCCCTCGCTGGGGAGCAGTTCTTC. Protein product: CATSRALAGEQFF.

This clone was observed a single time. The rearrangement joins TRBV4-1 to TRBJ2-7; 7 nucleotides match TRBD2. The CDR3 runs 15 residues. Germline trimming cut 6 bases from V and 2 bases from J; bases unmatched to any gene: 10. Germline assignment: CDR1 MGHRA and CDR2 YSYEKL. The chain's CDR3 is CASRGLSGGTYEQYF. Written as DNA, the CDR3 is TGCGCCAGCAGAGGCCTGTCCGGGGGGACCTACGAGCAGTACTTC.

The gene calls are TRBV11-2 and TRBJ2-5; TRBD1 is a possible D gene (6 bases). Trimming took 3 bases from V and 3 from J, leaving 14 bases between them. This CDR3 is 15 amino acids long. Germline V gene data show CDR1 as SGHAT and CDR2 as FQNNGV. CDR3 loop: CASSLGRGREETQYF. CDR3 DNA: TGTGCCAGCAGCTTGGGCAGGGGCAGGGAAGAGACCCAGTACTTC.

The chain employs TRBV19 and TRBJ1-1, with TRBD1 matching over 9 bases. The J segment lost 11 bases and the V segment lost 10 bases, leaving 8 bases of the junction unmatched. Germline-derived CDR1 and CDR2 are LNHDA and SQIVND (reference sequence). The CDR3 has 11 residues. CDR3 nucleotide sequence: TGTGCCATAAGACAGGGGGATCGGGCTTTCTTT. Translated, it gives CAIRQGDRAFF.

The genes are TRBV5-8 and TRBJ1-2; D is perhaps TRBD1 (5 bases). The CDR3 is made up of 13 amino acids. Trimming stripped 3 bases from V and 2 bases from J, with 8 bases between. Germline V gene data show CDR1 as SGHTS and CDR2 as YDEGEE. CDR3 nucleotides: TGTGCCAGCAGCTACGACAGCAACTATGGCTACACCTTC. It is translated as CASSYDSNYGYTF.

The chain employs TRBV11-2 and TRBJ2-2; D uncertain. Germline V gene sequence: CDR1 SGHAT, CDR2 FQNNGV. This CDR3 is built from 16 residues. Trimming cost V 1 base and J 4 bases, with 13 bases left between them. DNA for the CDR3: TGTGCCAGCAGCTTAGGGTTTAGCCAATCCACCGGGGAGCTGTTTTTT. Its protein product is CASSLGFSQSTGELFF. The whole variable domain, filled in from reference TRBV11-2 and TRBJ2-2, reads EAGVAQSPRYKIIEKRQSVAFWCNPISGHATLYWYQQILGQGPKLLIQFQNNGVVDDSQLPKDRFSAERLKGVDSTLKIQPAKLEDSAVYLCASSLGFSQSTGELFFGEGSRLTVL.

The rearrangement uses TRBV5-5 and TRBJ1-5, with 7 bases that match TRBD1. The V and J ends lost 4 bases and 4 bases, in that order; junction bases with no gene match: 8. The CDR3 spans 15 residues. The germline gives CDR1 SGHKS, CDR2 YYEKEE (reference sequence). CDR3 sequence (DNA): TGTGCCAGCAGCACCGGGGACAGAACAAATCAGCCCCAGCATTTT. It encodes CASSTGDRTNQPQHF.

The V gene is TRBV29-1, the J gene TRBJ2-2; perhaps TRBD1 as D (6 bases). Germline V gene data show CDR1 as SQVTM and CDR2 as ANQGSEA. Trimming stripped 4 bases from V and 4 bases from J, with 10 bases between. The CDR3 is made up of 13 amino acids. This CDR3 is CSVGQGTTGELFF. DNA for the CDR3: TGCAGCGTTGGCCAGGGGACCACCGGGGAGCTGTTTTTT.

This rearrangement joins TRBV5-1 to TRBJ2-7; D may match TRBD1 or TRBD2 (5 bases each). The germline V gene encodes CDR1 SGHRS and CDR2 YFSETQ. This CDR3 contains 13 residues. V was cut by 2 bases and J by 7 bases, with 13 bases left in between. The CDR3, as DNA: TGCGCCAGCAGCTTCGACGCTTGGGGGGAGCAGTACTTC. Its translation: CASSFDAWGEQYF.

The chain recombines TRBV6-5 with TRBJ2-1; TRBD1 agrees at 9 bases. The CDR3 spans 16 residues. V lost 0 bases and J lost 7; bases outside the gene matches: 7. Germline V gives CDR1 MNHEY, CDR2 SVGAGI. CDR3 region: CASSYSTGTGLNEQFF. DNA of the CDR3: TGTGCCAGCAGTTACTCGACAGGGACAGGGTTGAATGAGCAGTTCTTC.

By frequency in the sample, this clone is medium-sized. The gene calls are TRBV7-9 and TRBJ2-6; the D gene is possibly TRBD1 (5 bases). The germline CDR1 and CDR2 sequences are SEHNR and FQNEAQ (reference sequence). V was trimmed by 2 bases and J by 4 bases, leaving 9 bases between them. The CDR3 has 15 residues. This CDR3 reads CASSLSGIGANVLTF. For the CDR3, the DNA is TGTGCCAGCAGCTTATCAGGGATCGGGGCCAACGTCCTGACTTTC.

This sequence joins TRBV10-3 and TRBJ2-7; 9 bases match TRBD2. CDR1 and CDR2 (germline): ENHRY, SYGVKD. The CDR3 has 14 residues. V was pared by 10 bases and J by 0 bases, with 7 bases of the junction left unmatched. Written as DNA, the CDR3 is TGTGCCACGTTTAGCGGGGGTGACTCCTACGAGCAGTACTTC. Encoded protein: CATFSGGDSYEQYF.

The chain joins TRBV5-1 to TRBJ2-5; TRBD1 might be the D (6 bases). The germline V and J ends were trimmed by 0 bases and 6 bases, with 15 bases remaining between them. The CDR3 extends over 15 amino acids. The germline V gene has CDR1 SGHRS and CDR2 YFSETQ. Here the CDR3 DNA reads TGCGCCAGCAGCTTGGGATCCCTGACAGGAAAGACCCAGTACTTC. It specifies CASSLGSLTGKTQYF.

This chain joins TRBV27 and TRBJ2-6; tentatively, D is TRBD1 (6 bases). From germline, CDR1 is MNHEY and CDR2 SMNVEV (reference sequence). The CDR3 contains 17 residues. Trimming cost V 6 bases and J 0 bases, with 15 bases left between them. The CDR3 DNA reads TGTGCCAGCAGGCCCAGGACAGCGAGCTCTGGGGCCAACGTCCTGACTTTC. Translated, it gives CASRPRTASSGANVLTF.

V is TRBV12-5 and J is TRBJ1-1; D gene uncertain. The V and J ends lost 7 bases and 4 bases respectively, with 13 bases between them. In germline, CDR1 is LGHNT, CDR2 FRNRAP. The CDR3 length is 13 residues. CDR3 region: CASAGLPGTEAFF. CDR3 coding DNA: TGTGCTAGTGCCGGACTCCCGGGCACTGAAGCTTTCTTT.

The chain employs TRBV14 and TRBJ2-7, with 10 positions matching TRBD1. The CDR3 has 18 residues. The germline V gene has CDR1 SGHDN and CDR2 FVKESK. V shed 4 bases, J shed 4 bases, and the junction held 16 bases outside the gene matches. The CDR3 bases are TGTGCCAGCAGCCGCAAACAATACCCGGGACAGGGGTCGTACGAGCAGTACTTC. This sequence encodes CASSRKQYPGQGSYEQYF.

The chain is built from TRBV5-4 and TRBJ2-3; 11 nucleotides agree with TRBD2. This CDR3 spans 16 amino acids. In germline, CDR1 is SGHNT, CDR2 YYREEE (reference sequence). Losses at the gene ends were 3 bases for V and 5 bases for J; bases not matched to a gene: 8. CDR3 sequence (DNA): TGTGCCAGCAGCTCCCGACTAGCGGGGAGCCAAGATACGCAGTATTTT. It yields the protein CASSSRLAGSQDTQYF.

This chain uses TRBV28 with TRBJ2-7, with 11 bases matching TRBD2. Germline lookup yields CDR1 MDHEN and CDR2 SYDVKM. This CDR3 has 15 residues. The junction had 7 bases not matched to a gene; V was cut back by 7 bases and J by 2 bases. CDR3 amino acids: CASNPLAGGTYEQYF. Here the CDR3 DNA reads TGTGCCAGCAACCCTCTAGCGGGAGGAACCTACGAGCAGTACTTC.

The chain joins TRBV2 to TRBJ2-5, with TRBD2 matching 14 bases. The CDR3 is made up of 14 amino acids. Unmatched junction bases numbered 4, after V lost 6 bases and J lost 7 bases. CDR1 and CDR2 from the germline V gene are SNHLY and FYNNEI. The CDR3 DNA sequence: TGTGCCAGCAGGGGACTAGCGGGGGAGGTGACCCAGTACTTC. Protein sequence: CASRGLAGEVTQYF.

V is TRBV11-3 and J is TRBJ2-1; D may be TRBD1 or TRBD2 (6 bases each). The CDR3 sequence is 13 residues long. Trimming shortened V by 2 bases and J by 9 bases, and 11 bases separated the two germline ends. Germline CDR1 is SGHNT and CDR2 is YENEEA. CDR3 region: CASSLLGGSEQFF. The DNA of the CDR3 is TGTGCCAGCAGCTTACTAGGGGGGTCTGAGCAGTTCTTC. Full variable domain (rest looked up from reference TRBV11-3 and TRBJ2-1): EAGVVQSPRYKIIEKKQPVAFWCNPISGHNTLYWYLQNLGQGPELLIRYENEEAVDDSQLPKDRFSAERLKGVDSTLKIQPAELGDSAVYLCASSLLGGSEQFFGPGTRLTVL.

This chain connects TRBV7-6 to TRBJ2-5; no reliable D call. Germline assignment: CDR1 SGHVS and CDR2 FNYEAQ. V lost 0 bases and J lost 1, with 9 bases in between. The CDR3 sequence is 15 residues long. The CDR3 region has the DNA TGTGCCAGCAGCTTAGCTGGCTACTCCCAAGAGACCCAGTACTTC. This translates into CASSLAGYSQETQYF.

In DNA, the CDR3 is TGTGCCAGCAGTGAATATGGGACTACCACAATGGATACGCAGTATTTT. Amino acids: CASSEYGTTTMDTQYF. This chain uses TRBV25-1 with TRBJ2-3; the match to TRBD2 covers 7 bases. CDR1 and CDR2 (germline): MGHDK, SYGVNS. The CDR3 spans 16 residues. Germline trimming cut 0 bases from V and 6 bases from J; bases unmatched to any gene: 9. Filled out from reference TRBV25-1 and TRBJ2-3, the complete variable domain reads EADIYQTPRYLVIGTGKKITLECSQTMGHDKMYWYQQDPGMELHLIHYSYGVNSTEKGDLSSESTVSRIRTEHFPLTLESARPSHTSQYLCASSEYGTTTMDTQYFGPGTRLTVL.

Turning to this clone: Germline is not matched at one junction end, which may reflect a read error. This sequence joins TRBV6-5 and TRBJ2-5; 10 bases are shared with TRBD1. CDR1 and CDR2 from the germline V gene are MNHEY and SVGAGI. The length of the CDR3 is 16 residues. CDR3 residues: CASSYSGQGTQGTQYF. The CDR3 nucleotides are TGTGCCAGCAGTTACTCGGGACAGGGGACCCAAGGGACCCAGTACTTC.